This T cell receptor beta chain appears in the sequencing data of a study of cytomegalovirus exposure and HLA in healthy donors. CDR1 and CDR2 (germline): LNHNV, YYDKDF (reference sequence). V shed 3 bases, J shed 2 bases, and the junction held 6 bases outside the gene matches. This CDR3 comprises 15 residues. The table came from immunoSEQ multiplex PCR; TCRdb's copy has only in-frame clones and leaves some out. The sample lists about 140,000 clones; 70% to 90% were seen once. The rearrangement links TRBV15 to TRBJ1-1; TRBD1 aligns across 7 bases. This clonotype originated in a woman between 18 and 29 years old in good health and CMV-seropositive. The source material was PBMCs. CDR3 DNA: TGTGCCACCAGCAGCAACAGGGGTAGAAACACTGAAGCTTTCTTT. Residues: CATSSNRGRNTEAFF.